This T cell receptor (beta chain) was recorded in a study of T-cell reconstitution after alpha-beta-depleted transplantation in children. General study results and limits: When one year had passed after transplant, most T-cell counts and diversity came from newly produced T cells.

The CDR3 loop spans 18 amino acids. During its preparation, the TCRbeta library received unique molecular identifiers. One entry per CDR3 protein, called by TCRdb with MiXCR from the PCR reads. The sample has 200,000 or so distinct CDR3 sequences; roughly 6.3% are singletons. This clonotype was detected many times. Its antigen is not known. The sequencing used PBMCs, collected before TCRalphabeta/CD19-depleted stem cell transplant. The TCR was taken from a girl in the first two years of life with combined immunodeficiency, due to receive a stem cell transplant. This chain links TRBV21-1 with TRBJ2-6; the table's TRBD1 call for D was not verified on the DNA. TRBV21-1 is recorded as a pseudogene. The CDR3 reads CASSKGPGQDSGANVLTF. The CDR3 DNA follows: TGTGCCAGCAGCAAAGGGCCGGGACAGGACTCTGGGGCCAACGTCCTGACTTTC.